The clone carrying this T cell receptor (beta chain) was detected a few times. At one end, the junction sequence differs from germline, possibly due to a read error. These data originate in a study of blood T cell repertoires in COVID-19. Study-wide context: The study drew acute and convalescent COVID-19 samples from the United States, Italy and Spain. Nucleic acid was either cDNA or gDNA, and it came from T cells, B-cell-depleted T cells, or PBMCs.

Germline CDR1 MDHEN, CDR2 SYDVKM. The CDR3 consists of 13 residues. Profiled with immunoSEQ multiplex PCR; TCRdb holds only in-frame clones, not every one. Of some 130,000 clones in the sample, approximately 79% are singletons; the top ten hold approximately 3.6%. The chain couples TRBV28 to TRBJ2-1; 9 bases are shared with TRBD2. The sequenced material came from peripheral blood. This clonotype originated in a man aged 60-69 years with acute or convalescent COVID-19. The DNA of the CDR3 is TGCGCTAATAGCGGGAGAGAGAACAATGAGCAGTTCTTC. Translated: CANSGRENNEQFF.